This T cell receptor beta chain was sequenced for a study of T cell responses to AZD1222 COVID-19 vaccine. V lost 7 bases and J 2 bases, leaving 12 bases between the germline ends. Germline assignment: CDR1 LNHDA and CDR2 SQIVND (reference sequence). The CDR3 has 14 residues. This table comes from immunoSEQ multiplex PCR, and its TCRdb copy is limited to in-frame clones, with some not included. The sample holds some 170,000 clones, about 92% seen once. The receptor comes from an adult in good health. Sequenced material: peripheral blood, taken on day 0 of AZD1222 vaccination. The chain uses TRBV19 and TRBJ2-1; perhaps D is TRBD1 or TRBD2 (5 bases each). As DNA, the CDR3 is TGTGCCAGTAAGGCCGGGACCGCCTACAATGAGCAGTTCTTC. Its protein product is CASKAGTAYNEQFF.